This passage covers 16 T cell receptor beta chains from one sample sequenced in a study of cytomegalovirus exposure and HLA in healthy donors. Assay: immunoSEQ multiplex PCR; the TCRdb copy retains only in-frame clones and omits some. In the table there are 300,000 to 450,000 clones, 86% of which are singletons. The sequencing sample was made of PBMCs. Receptors originate from a woman in her late teens or twenties in good health and CMV-seronegative.

The chain joins TRBV29-1 to TRBJ2-1, with D perhaps matching TRBD2 (5 bases). The germline V gene encodes CDR1 SQVTM and CDR2 ANQGSEA. This CDR3 has 13 amino acids. Between the trimmed V and J ends, which lost 3 bases and 2 bases, there was a span of 8 bases. Here the CDR3 reads CSVEVRAYNEQFF. The CDR3 DNA is TGCAGCGTTGAGGTGAGGGCCTACAATGAGCAGTTCTTC.

This sequence joins TRBV5-1 and TRBJ2-5; TRBD1 aligns across 8 bases. This CDR3 is built from 14 residues. In germline, CDR1 is SGHRS, CDR2 YFSETQ. V shed 4 bases, J shed 3 bases, and the junction held 5 bases outside the gene matches. CDR3 coding DNA: TGCGCCAGCAGCGCCCCAGGGGGCGAAGAGACCCAGTACTTC. Amino acid sequence: CASSAPGGEETQYF.

The V call is TRBV5-5, the J call TRBJ1-4, with 7 bases aligning to TRBD1. This CDR3 comprises 15 residues. Germline trimming cut 5 bases from V and 3 bases from J; bases unmatched to any gene: 7. Germline V gene lookup returns CDR1 SGHKS and CDR2 YYEKEE (reference sequence). The CDR3 DNA sequence: TGTGCCAGCAGACCTAGACAGGGCCCTAATGAAAAACTGTTTTTT. It codes for CASRPRQGPNEKLFF.

With respect to this clone: Distinct nucleotide sequences in the sample also encode this CDR3. V gene TRBV6-1 combines with J gene TRBJ2-1; 14 nucleotides align to TRBD2. The CDR3 loop spans 16 amino acids. Germline CDR1 reads MNHNS; CDR2 reads SASEGT. J lost 6 bases, V lost 3 bases, and 4 bases had no gene match. The CDR3 DNA sequence: TGTGCCAGCAGTGAGACTAGCGGGGGGGCGTTCAATGAGCAGTTCTTC. Protein product: CASSETSGGAFNEQFF.

The gene calls are TRBV27 and TRBJ2-7; 13 positions agree with TRBD2. V shed 6 bases and J 6 bases; nucleotides not matched to a gene: 5. Germline V gene sequence: CDR1 MNHEY, CDR2 SMNVEV (reference sequence). The CDR3 is made up of 14 amino acids. CDR3 residues: CASSRLAGGPEQYF. CDR3 bases: TGTGCCAGCAGCCGACTAGCGGGAGGTCCCGAGCAGTACTTC.

V usage is TRBV4-2 and J usage is TRBJ2-3, with TRBD1 as a possible D gene (6 bases). The CDR3 loop spans 14 amino acids. V was shortened by 7 bases and J by 3 bases, with 14 bases between the two germline ends. Looked up from germline, CDR1 is LGHNA and CDR2 is YNFKEQ. In DNA, the CDR3 is TGTGCCAGCACCCTAGGGGGAGAGACAGATACGCAGTATTTT. This codes for CASTLGGETDTQYF.

The CDR3 spells CASSLAGAFDYGYTF. CDR3 nucleotide sequence: TGTGCCAGCAGTTTAGCGGGTGCCTTCGACTATGGCTACACCTTC. The chain has TRBV28 and TRBJ1-2, with D hard to call. Trimming cost V 2 bases and J 3 bases, with 13 bases left between them. CDR1 MDHEN and CDR2 SYDVKM come from the germline V gene. This CDR3 region has 15 residues.

This rearrangement joins TRBV6-6 to TRBJ2-4; TRBD2 might be the D (6 bases). The V end was cut by 7 bases, the J end by 6 bases, with 22 bases between. This CDR3 spans 16 amino acids. The germline V gene has CDR1 MNHNY and CDR2 SVGAGI (reference sequence). CDR3 DNA: TGTGCCAGCACCAAAGAAGGGCGGGGAGGAGGAAACATTCAGTACTTC. Its translation: CASTKEGRGGGNIQYF.

V and J are TRBV14 and TRBJ2-5; D unresolved. Germline V gives CDR1 SGHDN, CDR2 FVKESK. This CDR3 contains 13 residues. Trimming removed 0 bases from V and 4 bases from J, with 6 bases in between. The CDR3 bases are TGTGCCAGCAGCCAAGAAAGCACAGAGACCCAGTACTTC. This gives the protein CASSQESTETQYF.

The rearrangement joins TRBV5-5 to TRBJ1-1; D is perhaps TRBD1 (6 bases). In germline, CDR1 is SGHKS, CDR2 YYEKEE (reference sequence). Trimming pared 4 bases from V and 5 bases from J, leaving 18 bases between. This CDR3 spans 15 amino acids. CDR3 amino acids: CASSNERERGTEAFF. In DNA form, the CDR3 reads TGTGCCAGCAGCAATGAAAGGGAGAGGGGGACTGAAGCTTTCTTT.

The chain carries TRBV27 and TRBJ2-7; 12 bases align to TRBD2. The germline V gene has CDR1 MNHEY and CDR2 SMNVEV (reference sequence). The ends lost 3 bases at V and 4 bases at J; junction bases unmatched: 10. The CDR3 consists of 17 residues. In DNA form, the CDR3 reads TGTGCCAGCAGTTTCTCTTCTAGCGGGGGGGCCGGTTACGAGCAGTACTTC. Its translation is CASSFSSSGGAGYEQYF.

On this clone itself: Within the sample, other DNA sequences also encode this same CDR3. This rearrangement joins TRBV9 to TRBJ2-3; 9 nucleotides align to TRBD2. Losses at the gene ends were 0 bases for V and 4 bases for J; bases not matched to a gene: 3. Germline values: CDR1 SGDLS, CDR2 YYNGEE. The CDR3 totals 15 residues. The CDR3 nucleotides read TGTGCCAGCAGCGTAGCGGGCGGGGGGGCAGATACGCAGTATTTT. It specifies CASSVAGGGADTQYF.

V and J are TRBV9 and TRBJ2-2, with D uncertain. V was cut by 4 bases and J by 2 bases, with 3 bases left in between. Germline V gives CDR1 SGDLS, CDR2 YYNGEE. This CDR3 region has 12 residues. Here the CDR3 DNA reads TGTGCCAGCAGCCCTAACACCGGGGAGCTGTTTTTT. Translation gives CASSPNTGELFF.

This clone was picked up one time. This sequence joins TRBV27 and TRBJ2-1; a possible D gene is TRBD2 (5 bases). Germline V lookup: CDR1 MNHEY, CDR2 SMNVEV (reference sequence). The CDR3 extends over 14 amino acids. The ends were cut back, 0 bases at V and 6 bases at J, with 9 bases in the middle. CDR3 DNA sequence: TGTGCCAGCAGTTTATCCGGCCGGGGCAATGAGCAGTTCTTC. It specifies CASSLSGRGNEQFF.

This clone was counted a single time. The rearrangement joins TRBV28 to TRBJ1-5; D is perhaps TRBD1 (6 bases). CDR3 length: 19 residues. CDR1 is MDHEN and CDR2 is SYDVKM in the germline V gene. The germline V and J ends were trimmed by 6 bases and 5 bases, with 29 bases remaining between them. The CDR3 loop is CASRKRWAGTHTFYQPQHF. As DNA, the CDR3 is TGTGCCAGCAGAAAAAGGTGGGCTGGGACACACACATTTTATCAGCCCCAGCATTTT. Full variable domain (rest looked up from reference TRBV28 and TRBJ1-5): DVKVTQSSRYLVKRTGEKVFLECVQDMDHENMFWYRQDPGLGLRLIYFSYDVKMKEKGDIPEGYSVSREKKERFSLILESASTNQTSMYLCASRKRWAGTHTFYQPQHFGDGTRLSIL.

This chain links TRBV19 with TRBJ2-7; D is unresolved. The V end was cut by 3 bases, the J end by 7 bases, with 7 bases between. CDR1 is LNHDA and CDR2 is SQIVND in the germline V gene (reference sequence). The CDR3 is made up of 11 amino acids. CDR3 nucleotide sequence: TGTGCCAGTAGTATGACTGGGGAGCAGTACTTC. Protein sequence: CASSMTGEQYF.